This T cell receptor beta chain emerged from a study of neurological immune-mediated disorders. Whenever a sequencing run was performed, it yielded over 190 million TCR-beta sequences from 15-18 subjects. TCRdb redid the calling of the 5' RACE reads with MiXCR, one entry per CDR3 protein. The sample includes 71,000 or so distinct CDR3 sequences, 5% to 5.5% of them seen just once. Study conclusions and caveats: Neither clinical nor MRI features were found to be associated with the multiple sclerosis repertoire cluster. There were no CDR3 amino acid sequences shared by expanded clones across subjects, a result suggesting private repertoires in all groups. Phylogenetic grouping assigned the repertoires of 18 of 34 multiple sclerosis patients to a single cluster of related CDR3 sequences. This cluster may be a repertoire-level signature.

J lost 1 base, V lost 0 bases, and 5 bases had no gene match. The germline gives CDR1 SGDLS, CDR2 YYNGEE. This CDR3 is built from 16 residues. There are many counts of this clonotype. Its antigen is undetermined. V usage is TRBV9 and J usage is TRBJ2-5; the match to TRBD2 covers 8 bases. The sample taken for sequencing was PBMCs. This clonotype was obtained from a woman between 25 and 40 years old with multiple sclerosis. In nucleotides, the CDR3 is TGTGCCAGCAGCGTAGAGAGCGGGAGTCGCCAAGAGACCCAGTACTTC. Its protein product is CASSVESGSRQETQYF. Combining the CDR3 with reference TRBV9 and TRBJ2-5 gives the whole variable domain DSGVTQTPKHLITATGQRVTLRCSPRSGDLSVYWYQQSLDQGLQFLIQYYNGEERAKGNILERFSAQQFPDLHSELNLSSLELGDSALYFCASSVESGSRQETQYFGPGTRLLVL.